The present TCR beta chain was sequenced within a study of cytomegalovirus exposure and HLA in healthy donors. Across the whole study: The 130 or so validation repertoires used a platform that matched the one used for the 600 to 700 first-cohort repertoires, as a later analysis reported.

Clones were sequenced by immunoSEQ multiplex PCR, and TCRdb holds only the in-frame ones, with some missing. The sample shows approximately 120,000 clones, approximately 89% of them seen only once. This clone was picked up a small number of times. Its antigen is not identified. Study outcomes and limitations: Subsequent analysis showed first-cohort TCR clusters tending to co-occur in some 110 validation repertoires. Associated with cytomegalovirus, according to the listing, were around 160 TCR beta chains.

Material for sequencing was PBMCs. The source of this sequence is a woman aged 18-30 years in good health and CMV-seronegative.

In DNA form, the CDR3 reads TGTGCCAGCAGCCCCTGGCAGGCTTATGGCTACACCTTC. Protein sequence: CASSPWQAYGYTF. The V and J genes are TRBV6-5 and TRBJ1-2; no firm D call. CDR1 is MNHEY, CDR2 SVGAGI, per germline. V dropped 6 bases and J dropped 5 bases, with 13 bases sitting between them. The CDR3 totals 13 residues.